The text below deals with one T cell receptor beta chain. Its antigen is as yet unknown. Both 60 Vbeta primers and 13 Jbeta primers went into the PCR. Data came from immunoSEQ multiplex PCR; TCRdb stores just in-frame clones and leaves some out. The sample holds 200,000 to 250,000 clones, 75% seen once. This entry is derived from a study of cytomegalovirus exposure and HLA in healthy donors. Study-level background: The Caucasian-associated ancestry cluster held roughly 80% of 300 to 450 genotyped donors. Study-level points and caveats: Sequencing likely caused a cluster of highly shared sequence variants. Follow-up analysis later connected one missense variant in DCLRE1C with trimming of TCR beta V- and J-genes. Cytomegalovirus association was assigned to about 150 TCR beta chains.

V was shortened by 4 bases and J by 6 bases, with 10 bases between the two germline ends. The CDR3 has 13 amino acids. Germline lookup yields CDR1 SGHTA and CDR2 FQGTGA. The sequenced sample consisted of PBMCs. The rearrangement links TRBV7-3 to TRBJ2-1; D not certain. The TCR sequence derives from a woman aged 25 to 39 in good health and CMV-seronegative. CDR3 nucleotide sequence: TGTGCCAGCAGCTCCCAGTTGGCCAATGAGCAGTTCTTC. It is translated as CASSSQLANEQFF.